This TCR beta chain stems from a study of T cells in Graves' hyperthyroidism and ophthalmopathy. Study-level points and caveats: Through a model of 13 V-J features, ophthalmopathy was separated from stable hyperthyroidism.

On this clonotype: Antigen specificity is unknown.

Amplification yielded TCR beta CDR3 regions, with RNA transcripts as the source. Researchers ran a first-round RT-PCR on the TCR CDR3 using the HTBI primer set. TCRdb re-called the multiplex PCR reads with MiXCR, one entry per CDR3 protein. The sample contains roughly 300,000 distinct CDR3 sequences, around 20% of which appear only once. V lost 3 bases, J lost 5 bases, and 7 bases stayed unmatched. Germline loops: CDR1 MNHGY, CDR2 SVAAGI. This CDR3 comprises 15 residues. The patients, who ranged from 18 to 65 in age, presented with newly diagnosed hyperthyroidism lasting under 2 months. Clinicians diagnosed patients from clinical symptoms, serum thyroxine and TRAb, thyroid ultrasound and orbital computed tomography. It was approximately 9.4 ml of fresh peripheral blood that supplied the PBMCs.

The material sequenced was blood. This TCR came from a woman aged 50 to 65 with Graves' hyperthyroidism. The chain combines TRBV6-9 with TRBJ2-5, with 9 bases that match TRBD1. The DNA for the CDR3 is TGTGCCAGCAGTTACGGTGGGACAGGGTTGGAGACCCAGTACTTC. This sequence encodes CASSYGGTGLETQYF.